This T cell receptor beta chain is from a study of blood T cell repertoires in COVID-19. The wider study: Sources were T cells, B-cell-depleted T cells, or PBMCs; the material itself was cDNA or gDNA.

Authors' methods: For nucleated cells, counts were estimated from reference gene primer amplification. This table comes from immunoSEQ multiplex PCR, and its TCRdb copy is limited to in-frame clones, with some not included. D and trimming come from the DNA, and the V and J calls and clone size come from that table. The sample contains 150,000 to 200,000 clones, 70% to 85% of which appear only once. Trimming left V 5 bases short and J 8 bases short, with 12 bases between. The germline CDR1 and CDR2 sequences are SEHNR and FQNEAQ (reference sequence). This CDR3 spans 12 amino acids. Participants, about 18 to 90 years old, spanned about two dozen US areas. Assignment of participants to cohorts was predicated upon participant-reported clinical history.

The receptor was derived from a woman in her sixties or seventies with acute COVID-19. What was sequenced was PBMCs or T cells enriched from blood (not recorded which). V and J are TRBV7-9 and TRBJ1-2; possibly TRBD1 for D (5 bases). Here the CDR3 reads CASSVGGKGYTF. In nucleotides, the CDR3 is TGTGCCAGCAGCGTGGGGGGAAAAGGCTACACCTTC.